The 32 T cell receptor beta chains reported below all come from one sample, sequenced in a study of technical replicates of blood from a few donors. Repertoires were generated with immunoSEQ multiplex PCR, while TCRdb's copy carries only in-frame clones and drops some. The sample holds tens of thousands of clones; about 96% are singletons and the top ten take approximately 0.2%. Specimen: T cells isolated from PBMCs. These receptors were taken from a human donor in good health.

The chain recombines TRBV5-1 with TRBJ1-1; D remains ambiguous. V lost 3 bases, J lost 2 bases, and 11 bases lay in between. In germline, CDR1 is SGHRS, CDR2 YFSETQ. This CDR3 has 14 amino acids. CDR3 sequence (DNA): TGCGCCAGCAGCTCGGCTGGAGCAAACACTGAAGCTTTCTTT. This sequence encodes CASSSAGANTEAFF.

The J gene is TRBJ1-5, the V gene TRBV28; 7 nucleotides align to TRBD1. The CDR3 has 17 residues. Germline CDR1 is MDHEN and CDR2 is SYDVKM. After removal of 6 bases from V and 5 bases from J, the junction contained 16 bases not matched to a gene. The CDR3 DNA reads TGTGCCAGCAGGGAATCCCTTTTACAGGGGTTACATCAGCCCCAGCATTTT. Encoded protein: CASRESLLQGLHQPQHF.

CDR3 region: CAISEAKSSGTYEQYF. DNA for the CDR3: TGTGCCATCAGTGAGGCGAAGTCTAGCGGAACCTACGAGCAGTACTTC. The chain combines TRBV10-3 with TRBJ2-7; 7 nucleotides match TRBD2. With 2 bases clipped from V and 2 bases from J, the junction kept 9 bases outside the gene matches. The CDR3 is 16 residues long. Germline V gene data show CDR1 as ENHRY and CDR2 as SYGVKD.

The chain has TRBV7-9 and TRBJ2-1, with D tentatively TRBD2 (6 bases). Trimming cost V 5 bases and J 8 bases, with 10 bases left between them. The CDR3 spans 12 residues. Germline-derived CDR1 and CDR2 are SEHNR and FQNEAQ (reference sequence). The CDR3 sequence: CASSTGTYEQFF. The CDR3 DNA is TGTGCCAGCAGCACCGGGACTTATGAGCAGTTCTTC.

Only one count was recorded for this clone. DNA for the CDR3: TGTGCCAGCAGCTTAGAGGAGAGGAGACTTTACACTGAAGCTTTCTTT. Translation: CASSLEERRLYTEAFF. The V gene is TRBV7-8, the J gene TRBJ1-1; D remains unclear. The V and J ends lost 1 base and 3 bases respectively, with 15 bases between them. The CDR3 runs 16 residues. Germline values: CDR1 SGHVS, CDR2 FQNEAQ. The full variable domain, with the rest looked up from reference TRBV7-8 and TRBJ1-1, is GAGVSQSPRYKVAKRGQDVALRCDPISGHVSLFWYQQALGQGPEFLTYFQNEAQLDKSGLPSDRFFAERPEGSVSTLKIQRTQQEDSAVYLCASSLEERRLYTEAFFGQGTRLTVV.

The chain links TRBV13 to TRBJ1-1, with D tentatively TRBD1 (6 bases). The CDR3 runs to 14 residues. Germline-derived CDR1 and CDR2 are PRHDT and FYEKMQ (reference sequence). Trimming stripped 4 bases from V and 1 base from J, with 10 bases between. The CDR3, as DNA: TGTGCCAGCAGCTCCTGGACAGAGAACACTGAAGCTTTCTTT. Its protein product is CASSSWTENTEAFF.

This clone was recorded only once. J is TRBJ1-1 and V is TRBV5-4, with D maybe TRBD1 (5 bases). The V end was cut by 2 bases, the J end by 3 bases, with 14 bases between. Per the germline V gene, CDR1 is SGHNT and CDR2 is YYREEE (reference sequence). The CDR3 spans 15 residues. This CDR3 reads CASSLQTGPYTEAFF. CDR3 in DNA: TGTGCCAGCAGCTTACAAACAGGACCTTACACTGAAGCTTTCTTT. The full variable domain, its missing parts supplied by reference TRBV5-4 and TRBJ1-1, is ETGVTQSPTHLIKTRGQQVTLRCSSQSGHNTVSWYQQALGQGPQFIFQYYREEENGRGNFPPRFSGLQFPNYSSELNVNALELDDSALYLCASSLQTGPYTEAFFGQGTRLTVV.

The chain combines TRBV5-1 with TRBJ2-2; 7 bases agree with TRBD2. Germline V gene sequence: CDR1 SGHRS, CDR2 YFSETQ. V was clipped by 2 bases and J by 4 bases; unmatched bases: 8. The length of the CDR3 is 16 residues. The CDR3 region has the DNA TGCGCCAGCAGCTTCTGGTGGGAGGGGAGCACCGGGGAGCTGTTTTTT. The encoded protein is CASSFWWEGSTGELFF.

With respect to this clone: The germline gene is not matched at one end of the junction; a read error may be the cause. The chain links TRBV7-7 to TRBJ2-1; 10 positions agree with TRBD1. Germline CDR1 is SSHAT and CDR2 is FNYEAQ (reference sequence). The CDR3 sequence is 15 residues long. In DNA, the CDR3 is TGTGCTAGCAGCGCCCGGACAGGGGGCTACAATGAGCAGTTCTTC. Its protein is CASSARTGGYNEQFF. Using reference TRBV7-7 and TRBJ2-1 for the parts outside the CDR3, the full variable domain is GAGVSQSPRYKVTKRGQDVTLRCDPISSHATLYWYQQALGQGPEFLTYFNYEAQPDKSGLPSDRFSAERPEGSISTLTIQRTEQRDSAMYRCASSARTGGYNEQFFGPGTRLTVL.

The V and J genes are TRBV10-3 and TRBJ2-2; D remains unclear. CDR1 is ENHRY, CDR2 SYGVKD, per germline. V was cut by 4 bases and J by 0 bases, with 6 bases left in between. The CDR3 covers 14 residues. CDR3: CAISVLANTGELFF. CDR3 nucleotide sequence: TGTGCCATCAGTGTTTTAGCGAACACCGGGGAGCTGTTTTTT.

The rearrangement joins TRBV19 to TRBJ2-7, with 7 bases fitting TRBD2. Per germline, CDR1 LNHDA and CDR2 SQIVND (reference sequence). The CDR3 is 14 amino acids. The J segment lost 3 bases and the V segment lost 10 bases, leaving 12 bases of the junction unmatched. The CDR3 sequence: CAILPGLPCYEQYF. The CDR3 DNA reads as TGTGCCATCCTCCCGGGACTACCCTGCTACGAGCAGTACTTC.

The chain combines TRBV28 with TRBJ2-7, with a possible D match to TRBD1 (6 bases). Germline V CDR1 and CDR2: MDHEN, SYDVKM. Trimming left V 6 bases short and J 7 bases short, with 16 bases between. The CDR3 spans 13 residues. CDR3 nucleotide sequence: TGTGCCAGCAGCCCTCGTACAGGGTGGGAGCAGTACTTC. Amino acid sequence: CASSPRTGWEQYF.

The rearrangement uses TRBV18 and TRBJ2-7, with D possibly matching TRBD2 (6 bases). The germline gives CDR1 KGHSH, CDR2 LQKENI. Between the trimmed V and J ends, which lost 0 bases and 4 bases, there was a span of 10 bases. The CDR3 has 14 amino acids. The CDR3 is CASSPPSGRYEQYF. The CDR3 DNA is TGTGCCAGCTCACCACCTTCAGGGAGGTACGAGCAGTACTTC.

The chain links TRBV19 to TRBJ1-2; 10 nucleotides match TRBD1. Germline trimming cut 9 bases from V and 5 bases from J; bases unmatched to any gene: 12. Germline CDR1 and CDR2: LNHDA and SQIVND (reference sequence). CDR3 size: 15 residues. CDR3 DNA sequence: TGTGCCAGCCTCCCCGGGGGGACAGGGGTTTATGGCTACACCTTC. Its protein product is CASLPGGTGVYGYTF.

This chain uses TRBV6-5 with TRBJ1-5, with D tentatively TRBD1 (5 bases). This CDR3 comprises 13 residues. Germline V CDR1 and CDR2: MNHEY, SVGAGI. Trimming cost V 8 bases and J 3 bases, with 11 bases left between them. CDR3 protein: CASGDSYNQPQHF. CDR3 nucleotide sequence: TGTGCCAGCGGCGACAGCTACAATCAGCCCCAGCATTTT.

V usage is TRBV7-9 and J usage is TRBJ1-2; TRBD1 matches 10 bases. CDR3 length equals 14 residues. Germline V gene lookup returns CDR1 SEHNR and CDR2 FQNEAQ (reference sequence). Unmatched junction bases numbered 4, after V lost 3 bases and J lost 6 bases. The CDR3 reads CASSFTGQGNGYTF. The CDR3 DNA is TGTGCCAGCAGCTTTACGGGACAGGGGAATGGCTACACCTTC.

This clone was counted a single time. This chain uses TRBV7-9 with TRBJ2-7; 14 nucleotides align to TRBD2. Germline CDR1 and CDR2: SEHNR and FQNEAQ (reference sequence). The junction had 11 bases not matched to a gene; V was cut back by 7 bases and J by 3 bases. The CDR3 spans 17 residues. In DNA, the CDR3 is TGTGCCAGCACCCCCGGGCGGGGACTAGCGGGAGTCTACGAGCAGTACTTC. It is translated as CASTPGRGLAGVYEQYF.

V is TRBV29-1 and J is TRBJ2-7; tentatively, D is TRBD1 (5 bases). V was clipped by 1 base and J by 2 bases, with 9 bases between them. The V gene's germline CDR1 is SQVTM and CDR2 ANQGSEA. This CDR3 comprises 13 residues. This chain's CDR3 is CSVEAPGTYEQYF. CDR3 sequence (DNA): TGCAGCGTTGAAGCCCCAGGGACCTACGAGCAGTACTTC.

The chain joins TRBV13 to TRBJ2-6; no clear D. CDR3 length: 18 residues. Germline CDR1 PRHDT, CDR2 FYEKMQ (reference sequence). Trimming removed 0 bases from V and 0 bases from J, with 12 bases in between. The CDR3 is CASSLGRSSSSGANVLTF. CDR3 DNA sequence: TGTGCCAGCAGCTTAGGCCGTAGTTCCTCCTCTGGGGCCAACGTCCTGACTTTC. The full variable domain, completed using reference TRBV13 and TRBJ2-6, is AAGVIQSPRHLIKEKRETATLKCYPIPRHDTVYWYQQGPGQDPQFLISFYEKMQSDKGSIPDRFSAQQFSDYHSELNMSSLELGDSALYFCASSLGRSSSSGANVLTFGAGSRLTVL.

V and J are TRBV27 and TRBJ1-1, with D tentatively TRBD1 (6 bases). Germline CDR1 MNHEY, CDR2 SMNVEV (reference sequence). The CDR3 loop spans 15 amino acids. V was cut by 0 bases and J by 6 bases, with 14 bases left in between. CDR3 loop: CASSLSPGEYSEAFF. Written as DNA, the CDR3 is TGTGCCAGCAGTTTATCCCCAGGGGAGTACTCTGAAGCTTTCTTT.

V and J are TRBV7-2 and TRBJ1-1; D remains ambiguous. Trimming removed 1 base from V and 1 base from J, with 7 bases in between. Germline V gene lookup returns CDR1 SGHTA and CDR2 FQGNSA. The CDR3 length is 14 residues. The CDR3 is CASSLGAGNTEAFF. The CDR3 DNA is TGTGCCAGCAGCTTAGGGGCGGGGAACACTGAAGCTTTCTTT.

CDR3 in DNA: TGTGCCAGTTCTACCGGGACACATAGCACAGATACGCAGTATTTT. It specifies CASSTGTHSTDTQYF. V gene TRBV7-9 combines with J gene TRBJ2-3, with D possibly matching TRBD1 (6 bases). CDR1 SEHNR and CDR2 FQNEAQ come from the germline V gene (reference sequence). V gave up 9 bases and J gave up 0 bases, with 16 bases separating them. The CDR3 totals 15 residues.

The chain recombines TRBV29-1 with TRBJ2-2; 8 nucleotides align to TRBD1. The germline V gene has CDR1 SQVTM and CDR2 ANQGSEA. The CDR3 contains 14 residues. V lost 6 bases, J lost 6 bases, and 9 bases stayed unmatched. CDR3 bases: TGCAGCGTGGACCCCGGACAGGGATCCGGGGAGCTGTTTTTT. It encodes CSVDPGQGSGELFF.

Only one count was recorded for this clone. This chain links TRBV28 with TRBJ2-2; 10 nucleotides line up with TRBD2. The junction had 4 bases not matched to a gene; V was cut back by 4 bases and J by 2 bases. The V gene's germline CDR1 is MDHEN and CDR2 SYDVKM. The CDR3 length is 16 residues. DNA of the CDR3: TGTGCCAGCAGTTCCACTAGCGGGATAAACACCGGGGAGCTGTTTTTT. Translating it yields CASSSTSGINTGELFF.

CDR3 region: CASSINQLTNNEQFF. The DNA of the CDR3 is TGTGCCAGTAGTATAAATCAGCTGACTAACAATGAGCAGTTCTTC. The V and J genes are TRBV19 and TRBJ2-1; weak D call: TRBD2 (5 bases). Germline-derived CDR1 and CDR2 are LNHDA and SQIVND (reference sequence). V lost 2 bases and J lost 5, with 13 bases in between. The CDR3 contains 15 residues.

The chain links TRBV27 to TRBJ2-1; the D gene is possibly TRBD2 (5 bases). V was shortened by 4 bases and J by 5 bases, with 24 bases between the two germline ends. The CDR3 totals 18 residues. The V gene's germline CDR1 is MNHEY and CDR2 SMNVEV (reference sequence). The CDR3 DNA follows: TGTGCCAGCAGTTCGTTTTCGCTCGAGAGGGCCTTCCACAATGAGCAGTTCTTC. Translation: CASSSFSLERAFHNEQFF.

CDR3 residues: CASSLSLAGAKYEQYF. CDR3 sequence (DNA): TGTGCCAGCAGCTTATCCCTAGCGGGAGCGAAGTACGAGCAGTACTTC. The V call is TRBV5-4, the J call TRBJ2-7, with TRBD2 matching 10 bases. The CDR3 spans 16 residues. V lost 2 bases and J lost 4; bases outside the gene matches: 9. Looked up from germline, CDR1 is SGHNT and CDR2 is YYREEE (reference sequence).

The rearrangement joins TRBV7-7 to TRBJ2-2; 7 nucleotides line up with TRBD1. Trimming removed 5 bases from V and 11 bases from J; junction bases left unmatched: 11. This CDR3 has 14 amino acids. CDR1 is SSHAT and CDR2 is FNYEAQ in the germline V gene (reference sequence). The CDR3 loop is CASSQKTGARELFF. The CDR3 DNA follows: TGTGCCAGCAGCCAAAAAACAGGGGCGCGAGAGCTGTTTTTT.

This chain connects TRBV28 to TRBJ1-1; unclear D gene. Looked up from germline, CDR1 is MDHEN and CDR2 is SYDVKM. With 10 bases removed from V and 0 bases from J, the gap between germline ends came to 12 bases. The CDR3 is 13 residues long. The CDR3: CATLGTLNTEAFF. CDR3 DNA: TGTGCCACCTTGGGCACGCTGAACACTGAAGCTTTCTTT.

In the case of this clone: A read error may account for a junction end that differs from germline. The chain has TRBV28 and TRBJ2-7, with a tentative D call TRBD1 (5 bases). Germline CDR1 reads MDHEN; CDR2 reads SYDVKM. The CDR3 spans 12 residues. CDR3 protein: CASSSSDEDRDF. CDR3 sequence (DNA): TGTGCCAGCAGCTCCAGCGACGAAGACAGAGACTTC.

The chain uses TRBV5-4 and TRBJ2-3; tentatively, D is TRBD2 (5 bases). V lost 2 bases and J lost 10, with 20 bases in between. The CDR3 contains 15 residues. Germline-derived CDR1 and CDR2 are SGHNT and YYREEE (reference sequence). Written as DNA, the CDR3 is TGTGCCAGCAGCTTCAGGACGAGGGCCCTCGACGCGCAGTATTTT. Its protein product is CASSFRTRALDAQYF. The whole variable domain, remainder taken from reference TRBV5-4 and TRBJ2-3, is ETGVTQSPTHLIKTRGQQVTLRCSSQSGHNTVSWYQQALGQGPQFIFQYYREEENGRGNFPPRFSGLQFPNYSSELNVNALELDDSALYLCASSFRTRALDAQYFGPGTRLTVL.

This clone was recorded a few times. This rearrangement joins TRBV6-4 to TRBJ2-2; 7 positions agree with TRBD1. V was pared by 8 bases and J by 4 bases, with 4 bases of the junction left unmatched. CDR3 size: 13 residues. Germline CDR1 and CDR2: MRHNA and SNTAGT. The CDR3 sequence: CASPGQITGELFF. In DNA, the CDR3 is TGTGCCAGCCCGGGACAGATCACCGGGGAGCTGTTTTTT.